A single sample is the source of the 18 T cell receptor beta chains below, sequenced in a study of neurological immune-mediated disorders. TCRdb independently ran MiXCR on the 5' RACE reads; one entry per CDR3 protein. The sample holds more than 75,000 distinct CDR3 sequences, 4.5% to 6.5% seen once. The sample consisted of PBMCs. These receptors were taken from a woman aged 25 to 45 with multiple sclerosis.

There are many counts of this clonotype. V gene TRBV10-3 combines with J gene TRBJ1-3, with D perhaps matching TRBD1 (5 bases). V was pared by 5 bases and J by 7 bases, with 21 bases between. The CDR3 is made up of 16 amino acids. Germline assignment: CDR1 ENHRY and CDR2 SYGVKD. The CDR3 DNA reads as TGTGCCATCAGTAAGGGACGGGAGGGTGTGAAGAACACCATATATTTT. Its protein product is CAISKGREGVKNTIYF.

This clonotype was seen a few times. The junction departs from the called germline gene at one end, perhaps through a read error. This sequence joins TRBV12-3 or TRBV12-4 and TRBJ1-5; 10 nucleotides match TRBD1. This CDR3 contains 14 residues. The CDR3 DNA follows: TGTGCCAGCAGCCGCGGGACAGGGGACAAGACCCAGAATTTT. Residues: CASSRGTGDKTQNF.

This clonotype appeared many times. Here the CDR3 DNA reads TGCAGTGCTAGAGATCGCGGGGGAGGGGTCTCCTACGAGCAGTACTTC. Amino acid sequence: CSARDRGGGVSYEQYF. The chain carries TRBV20-1 and TRBJ2-7; the match to TRBD2 covers 7 bases. The length of the CDR3 is 16 residues. Trimming cost V 0 bases and J 0 bases; bases outside gene matches: 8. Germline V CDR1 and CDR2: DFQATT, SNEGSKA (reference sequence).

The chain employs TRBV20-1 and TRBJ2-4; tentative D call: TRBD2 (5 bases). Between the trimmed V and J ends, which lost 8 bases and 10 bases, there was a span of 18 bases. Germline V gives CDR1 DFQATT, CDR2 SNEGSKA (reference sequence). This CDR3 is built from 12 residues. CDR3 DNA: TGCAGTCCACTAGTAGGTGGAAAAATTCAGTACTTC. Translated, it gives CSPLVGGKIQYF.

This clonotype was seen many times. The chain carries TRBV20-1 and TRBJ1-1, with a weak D call TRBD1 (5 bases). Germline CDR1 reads DFQATT; CDR2 reads SNEGSKA (reference sequence). The germline V and J ends were trimmed by 6 bases and 4 bases, with 27 bases remaining between them. This CDR3 contains 17 residues. CDR3 sequence (DNA): TGCAGTGCCCCGCCCCGGATGTGGTCGGGGGGACCCACTGAAGCTTTCTTT. Protein: CSAPPRMWSGGPTEAFF.

Many counts were recorded for this clonotype. J is TRBJ1-5 and V is TRBV20-1, with TRBD1 matching 7 bases. With V trimmed by 6 bases and J by 2 bases, 10 bases remained unmatched. CDR1 DFQATT and CDR2 SNEGSKA come from the germline V gene (reference sequence). The CDR3 runs to 15 residues. DNA of the CDR3: TGCAGTGCCCGAGCGTCGGACAGGCGCAATCAGCCCCAGCATTTT. Translation: CSARASDRRNQPQHF.

The table lists this clonotype with many counts. CDR3 region: CASSPKGLADDKETQYF. The CDR3 nucleotides are TGTGCCAGCAGCCCTAAAGGACTAGCGGATGATAAAGAGACCCAGTACTTC. V and J are TRBV28 and TRBJ2-5; 10 nucleotides line up with TRBD2. Germline-derived CDR1 and CDR2 are MDHEN and SYDVKM. V lost 6 bases, J lost 3 bases, and 13 bases stayed unmatched. This CDR3 comprises 17 residues.

This clonotype has a count of ten or more. The chain combines TRBV6-6 with TRBJ1-1, with D maybe TRBD1 (5 bases). V gave up 5 bases and J gave up 1 base, with 14 bases separating them. This CDR3 comprises 15 residues. Germline-derived CDR1 and CDR2 are MNHNY and SVGAGI (reference sequence). The DNA of the CDR3 is TGTGCCAGCAGTCGAACCGGGACGGCGAACACTGAAGCTTTCTTT. It specifies CASSRTGTANTEAFF.

Ten or more counts support this clonotype. The rearrangement uses TRBV20-1 and TRBJ1-6, with a weak D call TRBD1 (6 bases). The V end was cut by 3 bases, the J end by 7 bases, with 13 bases between. This CDR3 contains 14 residues. Germline values: CDR1 DFQATT, CDR2 SNEGSKA (reference sequence). Here the CDR3 DNA reads TGCAGTGCTAGTGTGACAGGCAAAAATTCACCCCTCCACTTT. Residues: CSASVTGKNSPLHF.

The table lists this clonotype with many counts. Here the CDR3 reads CASSLSGYGYTF. In DNA form, the CDR3 reads TGTGCCAGCAGTTTATCGGGTTATGGCTACACCTTC. V is TRBV27 and J is TRBJ1-2; D uncertain. Germline values: CDR1 MNHEY, CDR2 SMNVEV (reference sequence). With 0 bases removed from V and 5 bases from J, the gap between germline ends came to 4 bases. The CDR3 length is 12 residues.

This clonotype was observed at least ten times. The V and J genes are TRBV20-1 and TRBJ2-5, with 7 bases that match TRBD1. Germline values: CDR1 DFQATT, CDR2 SNEGSKA (reference sequence). This CDR3 contains 14 residues. The junction had 5 bases not matched to a gene; V was cut back by 3 bases and J by 1 base. The CDR3 reads CSASDEGAQETQYF. CDR3 coding DNA: TGCAGTGCTAGTGATGAGGGGGCCCAAGAGACCCAGTACTTC.

The chain uses TRBV14 and TRBJ1-4, with 9 nucleotides matching TRBD1. CDR3 length equals 17 residues. V gave up 3 bases and J gave up 3 bases; unmatched junction bases: 8. Germline CDR1 is SGHDN and CDR2 is FVKESK. CDR3 residues: CASSQNWDREPNEKLFF. The CDR3 bases are TGTGCCAGCAGCCAGAACTGGGACAGGGAACCTAATGAAAAACTGTTTTTT.

This clonotype has a count of ten or more. V gene TRBV5-5 combines with J gene TRBJ2-3, with 11 bases matching TRBD2. CDR3 length equals 17 residues. V lost 2 bases and J lost 0; bases outside the gene matches: 5. CDR1 SGHKS and CDR2 YYEKEE come from the germline V gene (reference sequence). In nucleotides, the CDR3 is TGTGCCAGCAGCTTAGACGGGACTAGCGGTAGCACAGATACGCAGTATTTT. It specifies CASSLDGTSGSTDTQYF.

There are many counts of this clonotype. V and J are TRBV7-8 and TRBJ2-1; tentative D call: TRBD2 (6 bases). The CDR3 extends over 14 amino acids. Germline values: CDR1 SGHVS, CDR2 FQNEAQ. Trimming took 6 bases from V and 9 from J, leaving 18 bases between them. Written as DNA, the CDR3 is TGTGCCAGCAGAATACTAGCAGGTGCGGCTGAGCAGTTCTTC. This sequence encodes CASRILAGAAEQFF.

This clonotype was detected many times. J is TRBJ2-7 and V is TRBV5-1, with D perhaps TRBD1 (5 bases). The CDR3 has 14 residues. In germline, CDR1 is SGHRS, CDR2 YFSETQ. The V and J ends lost 0 bases and 2 bases respectively, with 9 bases between them. DNA of the CDR3: TGCGCCAGCAGCTTGGTTACAGGAACCTACGAGCAGTACTTC. Protein product: CASSLVTGTYEQYF. Combining the CDR3 with reference TRBV5-1 and TRBJ2-7 gives the whole variable domain KAGVTQTPRYLIKTRGQQVTLSCSPISGHRSVSWYQQTPGQGLQFLFEYFSETQRNKGNFPGRFSGRQFSNSRSEMNVSTLELGDSALYLCASSLVTGTYEQYFGPGTRLTVT.

This clonotype was seen repeatedly, ten times or more. The chain uses TRBV20-1 and TRBJ2-5; D unresolved. Trimming pared 5 bases from V and 5 bases from J, leaving 21 bases between. Germline V CDR1 and CDR2: DFQATT, SNEGSKA (reference sequence). This CDR3 region has 15 residues. CDR3 DNA sequence: TGCAGTGCTCTCCAGGCAGACGGAGAGAGGGAGACCCAGTACTTC. Its translation is CSALQADGERETQYF.

This clonotype has ten or more counts. J is TRBJ2-3 and V is TRBV14; 15 bases match TRBD2. Per the germline V gene, CDR1 is SGHDN and CDR2 is FVKESK. V lost 4 bases to trimming and J lost 4 bases; unmatched junction nucleotides: 3. This CDR3 has 16 residues. The CDR3 loop reads CASSRTSGGAADTQYF. In DNA form, the CDR3 reads TGTGCCAGCAGCCGGACTAGCGGGGGGGCCGCAGATACGCAGTATTTT. The whole variable domain, remainder taken from reference TRBV14 and TRBJ2-3, is EAGVTQFPSHSVIEKGQTVTLRCDPISGHDNLYWYRRVMGKEIKFLLHFVKESKQDESGMPNNRFLAERTGGTYSTLKVQPAELEDSGVYFCASSRTSGGAADTQYFGPGTRLTVL.

This clonotype has just a few counts. The J gene is TRBJ2-3, the V gene TRBV9; the match to TRBD2 covers 13 bases. This CDR3 comprises 16 residues. The germline CDR1 and CDR2 sequences are SGDLS and YYNGEE. Trimming cost V 0 bases and J 6 bases; bases outside gene matches: 4. The CDR3 is CASSVGTSGGGDTQYF. CDR3 in DNA: TGTGCCAGCAGCGTAGGGACTAGCGGGGGCGGGGATACGCAGTATTTT.